One and the same sample provided the 19 T cell receptor beta chains below, sequenced in a study of early T cells in non-severe SARS-CoV-2 infection. TCRdb re-analysed the 5' RACE reads in MiXCR, keeping a single row per CDR3 protein. The sample lists approximately 60,000 distinct CDR3 sequences, about 12% occurring once. The material sequenced was whole blood. These receptors originate from an adult who was a healthcare worker with PCR-confirmed SARS-CoV-2 infection or an uninfected control (not recorded which).

This clonotype was seen a handful of times. The chain couples TRBV7-9 to TRBJ2-7; maybe TRBD1 (6 bases). Germline values: CDR1 SEHNR, CDR2 FQNEAQ (reference sequence). Trimming left V 7 bases short and J 6 bases short, with 19 bases between. The CDR3 covers 14 residues. As DNA, the CDR3 is TGTGCCAGCAACTCCGGGACACCCCTGGGCGAGCAGTACTTC. Protein: CASNSGTPLGEQYF.

This clonotype was picked up a small number of times. The V call is TRBV20-1, the J call TRBJ2-3; 10 bases fit TRBD2. Germline V gene data show CDR1 as DFQATT and CDR2 as SNEGSKA (reference sequence). The V segment lost 6 bases and the J segment 4 bases; nucleotides outside the gene matches: 10. The CDR3 extends over 15 amino acids. For the CDR3, the DNA is TGCAGTGCAAAGAGCGGGGGGGCCTGGGCAGATACGCAGTATTTT. It encodes CSAKSGGAWADTQYF.

This chain connects TRBV6-5 to TRBJ1-2, with D tentatively TRBD1 (5 bases). The ends were cut back, 0 bases at V and 6 bases at J, with 11 bases in the middle. The length of the CDR3 is 14 residues. Germline V gene sequence: CDR1 MNHEY, CDR2 SVGAGI. CDR3 coding DNA: TGTGCCAGCAGTTACTCCGCGGGGGGGGATGGCTACACCTTC. This translates into CASSYSAGGDGYTF.

V usage is TRBV20-1 and J usage is TRBJ2-7; D remains unclear. This CDR3 comprises 15 residues. V shed 6 bases and J shed 4 bases, with 22 bases lying between them. Germline V CDR1 and CDR2: DFQATT, SNEGSKA (reference sequence). CDR3: CSASTSGSSTYEQYF. The CDR3 bases are TGCAGTGCCTCGACCAGTGGTTCATCAACTTACGAGCAGTACTTC.

This clonotype has at least ten counts. The chain uses TRBV29-1 and TRBJ2-7, with a tentative D call TRBD1 (6 bases). The V and J ends lost 1 base and 2 bases respectively, with 9 bases between them. This CDR3 has 13 residues. CDR1 is SQVTM and CDR2 is ANQGSEA in the germline V gene. CDR3: CSVEATGTYEQYF. As DNA, the CDR3 is TGCAGCGTTGAAGCAACAGGGACCTACGAGCAGTACTTC.

Remarks on this clonotype: Given a much more abundant clone one base away, this may be a read error. CDR3 protein: CTSSSRTERYNEQFF. CDR3 nucleotide sequence: TGCACCAGCAGCAGCCGGACTGAGCGCTACAATGAGCAGTTCTTC. The V and J genes are TRBV5-1 and TRBJ2-1, with D tentatively TRBD2 (5 bases). Germline loops: CDR1 SGHRS, CDR2 YFSETQ. The CDR3 is made up of 15 amino acids.

This rearrangement joins TRBV20-1 to TRBJ2-3; 7 positions match TRBD2. The CDR3 covers 16 residues. Germline V gene data show CDR1 as DFQATT and CDR2 as SNEGSKA (reference sequence). With 0 bases clipped from V and 2 bases from J, the junction kept 8 bases outside the gene matches. CDR3 protein: CSARDLGRGDTDTQYF. The CDR3 region has the DNA TGCAGTGCTAGAGATCTGGGACGGGGGGACACAGATACGCAGTATTTT.

This clonotype ranks as medium-sized. This chain joins TRBV6-5 and TRBJ2-7, with 8 bases that match TRBD2. The length of the CDR3 is 16 residues. V shed 0 bases, J shed 3 bases, and the junction held 7 bases outside the gene matches. Germline CDR1 and CDR2: MNHEY and SVGAGI. The CDR3, as DNA: TGTGCCAGCAGTTACTCGAGAACTAGCGGCTACTACGAGCAGTACTTC. This encodes CASSYSRTSGYYEQYF.

This clonotype occurred a few times. V gene TRBV29-1 combines with J gene TRBJ2-1, with D possibly being TRBD1 (6 bases). The V end was cut by 3 bases, the J end by 2 bases, with 11 bases between. This CDR3 has 14 amino acids. Germline CDR1 reads SQVTM; CDR2 reads ANQGSEA. The CDR3: CSVDARGAYNEQFF. DNA of the CDR3: TGCAGCGTTGACGCCAGGGGCGCCTACAATGAGCAGTTCTTC.

This clonotype was counted many times. V usage is TRBV15 and J usage is TRBJ2-1, with D perhaps TRBD2 (5 bases). Germline values: CDR1 LNHNV, CDR2 YYDKDF (reference sequence). This CDR3 is 13 amino acids long. The V and J ends lost 0 bases and 10 bases respectively, with 10 bases between them. CDR3 in amino acids: CATSRDRGKEQFF. The CDR3, as DNA: TGTGCCACCAGCAGAGACCGGGGAAAGGAGCAGTTCTTC.

The V gene is TRBV27, the J gene TRBJ2-1; TRBD2 aligns across 12 bases. V lost 3 bases and J lost 7; bases outside the gene matches: 4. From germline, CDR1 is MNHEY and CDR2 SMNVEV (reference sequence). The CDR3 consists of 15 residues. The CDR3 region is CASSFLAGGRNEQFF. The DNA for the CDR3 is TGTGCCAGCAGTTTCCTAGCGGGGGGGCGAAATGAGCAGTTCTTC.

The gene calls are TRBV6-1 and TRBJ2-1; 7 positions match TRBD1. V was clipped by 1 base and J by 5 bases; unmatched bases: 8. The CDR3 extends over 16 amino acids. Germline lookup yields CDR1 MNHNS and CDR2 SASEGT. CDR3 residues: CASSEGYGTANNEQFF. The CDR3 nucleotides are TGTGCCAGCAGTGAAGGATATGGGACAGCAAACAATGAGCAGTTCTTC.

This clonotype was picked up a small number of times. The chain couples TRBV7-9 to TRBJ1-1; D not resolved. This CDR3 has 14 amino acids. The V end was cut by 4 bases, the J end by 1 base, with 10 bases between. The germline V gene has CDR1 SEHNR and CDR2 FQNEAQ (reference sequence). CDR3 loop: CASSWMWGNTEAFF. The DNA for the CDR3 is TGTGCCAGCAGCTGGATGTGGGGGAACACTGAAGCTTTCTTT.

The V gene is TRBV7-8, the J gene TRBJ2-5, with 11 bases fitting TRBD2. J was trimmed by 0 bases and V by 4 bases; bases with no gene match: 7. CDR1 is SGHVS and CDR2 is FQNEAQ in the germline V gene. The CDR3 spans 17 residues. In DNA, the CDR3 is TGTGCCAGCAGCTCTGGGACTAGCGGAGGCTACCAAGAGACCCAGTACTTC. Protein product: CASSSGTSGGYQETQYF. Looking up the rest from reference TRBV7-8 and TRBJ2-5 gives the full variable domain: GAGVSQSPRYKVAKRGQDVALRCDPISGHVSLFWYQQALGQGPEFLTYFQNEAQLDKSGLPSDRFFAERPEGSVSTLKIQRTQQEDSAVYLCASSSGTSGGYQETQYFGPGTRLLVL.

The gene calls are TRBV20-1 and TRBJ2-2; D uncertain. The CDR3 totals 12 residues. With 2 bases removed from V and 7 bases from J, the gap between germline ends came to 8 bases. Germline loops: CDR1 DFQATT, CDR2 SNEGSKA (reference sequence). Here the CDR3 DNA reads TGCAGTGCTAGACCTCCCCTCGGGGAGCTGTTTTTT. Its translation: CSARPPLGELFF.

The J gene is TRBJ1-1, the V gene TRBV12-3 or TRBV12-4, with D maybe TRBD1 (5 bases). There are 13 residues in the CDR3. Trimming took off 10 bases at V and 5 bases at J, with 17 bases between the two ends. The CDR3 DNA is TGTGCCACCAGCTACTCAGGGTTAACTGAAGCTTTCTTT. Its protein product is CATSYSGLTEAFF.

J is TRBJ2-5 and V is TRBV7-9; D might be TRBD1 or TRBD2, each matching 5 bases. V lost 7 bases and J 3 bases, leaving 15 bases between the germline ends. Germline lookup yields CDR1 SEHNR and CDR2 FQNEAQ (reference sequence). This CDR3 is built from 14 residues. CDR3 bases: TGTGCCAGCACCCCCTCCCGGGGCAAAGAGACCCAGTACTTC. The encoded protein is CASTPSRGKETQYF.

The chain uses TRBV11-2 and TRBJ2-2; 7 positions match TRBD1. CDR1 SGHAT and CDR2 FQNNGV come from the germline V gene. V lost 4 bases and J lost 6; bases outside the gene matches: 11. This CDR3 region has 16 residues. This CDR3 reads CASSSPRTGASGELFF. CDR3 DNA sequence: TGTGCCAGCAGCTCGCCGAGGACAGGAGCCTCCGGGGAGCTGTTTTTT.

A few counts support this clonotype. The chain joins TRBV20-1 to TRBJ1-3, with D hard to call. V dropped 6 bases and J dropped 1 base, with 7 bases sitting between them. The CDR3 has 12 residues. The germline gives CDR1 DFQATT, CDR2 SNEGSKA (reference sequence). DNA of the CDR3: TGCAGTGCCCGGGATTCTGGAAACACCATATATTTT. It translates to CSARDSGNTIYF.